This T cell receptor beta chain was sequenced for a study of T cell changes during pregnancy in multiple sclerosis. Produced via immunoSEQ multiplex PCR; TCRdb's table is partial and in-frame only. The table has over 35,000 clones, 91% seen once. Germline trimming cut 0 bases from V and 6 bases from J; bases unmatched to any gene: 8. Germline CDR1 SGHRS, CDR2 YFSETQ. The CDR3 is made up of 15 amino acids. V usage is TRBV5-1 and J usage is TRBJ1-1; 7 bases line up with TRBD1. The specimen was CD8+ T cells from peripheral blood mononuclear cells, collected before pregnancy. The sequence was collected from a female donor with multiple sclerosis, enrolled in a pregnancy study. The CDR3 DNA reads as TGCGCCAGCAGCTTGGGATTCGAGGGGGCCGCTGAAGCTTTCTTT. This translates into CASSLGFEGAAEAFF.